The 16 T cell receptor beta chains below were found in one sample sequenced in a study of cytomegalovirus exposure and HLA in healthy donors. Both 60 Vbeta primers and 13 Jbeta primers went into the PCR. The method was immunoSEQ multiplex PCR; TCRdb's version includes in-frame clones alone and lacks a portion of them. The table shows 100,000 or so clones, with 75% to 85% occurring only once. Sequencing input: PBMCs. The receptors derive from a woman aged 18-35 years in good health and CMV-seronegative.

V gene TRBV29-1 combines with J gene TRBJ1-2, with TRBD1 identical over 10 bases. Trimming at V came to 6 bases and at J to 4 bases, leaving 11 bases not matched to a gene. The CDR3 contains 15 residues. From germline, CDR1 is SQVTM and CDR2 ANQGSEA. The CDR3: CSVIKGTGEVYGYTF. The CDR3 DNA is TGCAGCGTGATCAAAGGGACAGGGGAGGTCTATGGCTACACCTTC.

The rearrangement uses TRBV2 and TRBJ2-7; 8 nucleotides line up with TRBD1. The V gene's germline CDR1 is SNHLY and CDR2 FYNNEI. With V trimmed by 7 bases and J by 0 bases, 5 bases remained unmatched. This CDR3 has 14 amino acids. The CDR3 protein is CASTQDRASYEQYF. The CDR3 region has the DNA TGTGCCAGCACCCAGGACAGGGCCTCCTACGAGCAGTACTTC.

The V call is TRBV27, the J call TRBJ1-1; D uncertain. The CDR3 is made up of 14 amino acids. The germline V gene has CDR1 MNHEY and CDR2 SMNVEV (reference sequence). The V end was cut by 3 bases, the J end by 4 bases, with 12 bases between. The CDR3 region is CASSFGSETTEAFF. As DNA, the CDR3 is TGTGCCAGCAGTTTCGGCAGCGAGACCACTGAAGCTTTCTTT.

V usage is TRBV7-9 and J usage is TRBJ1-3; unclear D gene. The CDR3 has 15 residues. Trimming pared 2 bases from V and 4 bases from J, leaving 12 bases between. The germline V gene has CDR1 SEHNR and CDR2 FQNEAQ (reference sequence). This CDR3 reads CASSLRGEDGNTIYF. The CDR3 DNA sequence: TGTGCCAGCAGCTTAAGAGGCGAAGACGGAAACACCATATATTTT.

About this clone: The junction differs from germline at one of its ends, possibly a read error. J is TRBJ2-2 and V is TRBV27; 10 positions match TRBD2. Germline CDR1 reads MNHEY; CDR2 reads SMNVEV (reference sequence). The CDR3 extends over 16 amino acids. CDR3 nucleotides: TGTGCCAGCAGTATATCTAGCGGGGGAGGAACCGGGGAGCTGTTTTTT. Encoded protein: CASSISSGGGTGELFF.

The chain joins TRBV19 to TRBJ2-5, with 10 bases identical to TRBD1. The last part of the DNA fits TRBJ2-7 better; the J call may be wrong. The CDR3 runs to 14 residues. Germline V gene sequence: CDR1 LNHDA, CDR2 SQIVND (reference sequence). CDR3 protein: CASSISGTGVEQYF. The CDR3 DNA sequence: TGTGCCAGTAGTATCTCCGGGACAGGGGTCGAGCAGTACTTC.

The rearrangement joins TRBV4-1 to TRBJ2-7, with D unresolved. Germline-derived CDR1 and CDR2 are MGHRA and YSYEKL. The V and J ends lost 4 bases and 4 bases respectively, with 20 bases between them. The CDR3 loop spans 16 amino acids. The CDR3 is CASSPLPQKRSYEQYF. DNA of the CDR3: TGCGCCAGCAGCCCCCTCCCCCAAAAACGGAGTTACGAGCAGTACTTC.

The chain uses TRBV10-3 and TRBJ2-2; 13 bases are a match to TRBD2. V shed 3 bases and J 5 bases; nucleotides not matched to a gene: 6. The CDR3 is made up of 17 amino acids. Germline loops: CDR1 ENHRY, CDR2 SYGVKD. The CDR3 coding sequence is TGTGCCATCAGTGAAAGGACTAGCGGGGGAGATACCGGGGAGCTGTTTTTT. Translating gives CAISERTSGGDTGELFF.

V and J are TRBV2 and TRBJ2-7; tentatively, D is TRBD2 (6 bases). Trimming left V 3 bases short and J 2 bases short, with 11 bases between. CDR3 size: 14 residues. Germline-derived CDR1 and CDR2 are SNHLY and FYNNEI. The DNA for the CDR3 is TGTGCCAGCAGTGAGGCGGGACGGACCTACGAGCAGTACTTC. It codes for CASSEAGRTYEQYF.

The chain has TRBV7-3 and TRBJ2-1, with 10 nucleotides matching TRBD2. The CDR3 runs 16 residues. Trimming took 1 base from V and 2 from J; bases not matched to a gene: 2. In germline, CDR1 is SGHTA, CDR2 FQGTGA. CDR3: CASSLRSGRAYNEQFF. CDR3 in DNA: TGTGCCAGCAGCTTAAGAAGCGGGAGGGCCTACAATGAGCAGTTCTTC.

V gene TRBV2 combines with J gene TRBJ2-5, with D perhaps TRBD1 (5 bases). V lost 6 bases and J 2 bases, leaving 19 bases between the germline ends. The length of the CDR3 is 16 residues. CDR1 SNHLY and CDR2 FYNNEI come from the germline V gene. As DNA, the CDR3 is TGTGCCAGCAGCCAGACCTCAGGGTCTCGGCAAGAGACCCAGTACTTC. This encodes CASSQTSGSRQETQYF.

Comment on this clone: Different DNA sequences within this sample yield the same CDR3. The V gene is TRBV5-1, the J gene TRBJ2-7; TRBD1 matches at 12 bases. The CDR3 has 16 residues. The ends lost 0 bases at V and 4 bases at J; junction bases unmatched: 5. Germline V lookup: CDR1 SGHRS, CDR2 YFSETQ. Written as DNA, the CDR3 is TGCGCCAGCAGCTTGGCCGGGACAGGGGGCCCGTACGAGCAGTACTTC. This codes for CASSLAGTGGPYEQYF.

CDR3 in amino acids: CASSPGSRRETQYF. The CDR3 coding sequence is TGTGCCAGCAGCCCCGGGTCTCGAAGGGAGACCCAGTACTTC. The chain employs TRBV13 and TRBJ2-5; D call uncertain. Trimming removed 5 bases at V and 5 bases at J, with 15 bases between. Germline CDR1 reads PRHDT; CDR2 reads FYEKMQ (reference sequence). This CDR3 is built from 14 residues.

The V and J genes are TRBV5-1 and TRBJ1-2; 9 bases align to TRBD1. This CDR3 is built from 15 residues. Germline lookup yields CDR1 SGHRS and CDR2 YFSETQ. The junction had 8 bases not matched to a gene; V was cut back by 7 bases and J by 1 base. The CDR3 sequence is CASLPGQGVNYGYTF. Here the CDR3 DNA reads TGCGCCAGCTTACCGGGACAGGGCGTTAACTATGGCTACACCTTC.

The rearrangement joins TRBV18 to TRBJ2-5; 10 bases map to TRBD1. J was trimmed by 5 bases and V by 0 bases; bases with no gene match: 6. CDR3 length equals 16 residues. From germline, CDR1 is KGHSH and CDR2 LQKENI. Here the CDR3 DNA reads TGTGCCAGCTCACCACCGACCGGGACAGGGGCCGAGACCCAGTACTTC. Translating gives CASSPPTGTGAETQYF.

J is TRBJ2-3 and V is TRBV28, with 8 bases identical to TRBD2. The CDR3 sequence is 19 residues long. The germline V gene has CDR1 MDHEN and CDR2 SYDVKM. V trimming: 3 bases; J trimming: 2 bases; junction bases outside the gene matches: 16. This CDR3 is CASSLGGVIAGRLTDTQYF. CDR3 nucleotide sequence: TGTGCCAGCAGTTTGGGGGGGGTTATAGCGGGAAGACTCACAGATACGCAGTATTTT.